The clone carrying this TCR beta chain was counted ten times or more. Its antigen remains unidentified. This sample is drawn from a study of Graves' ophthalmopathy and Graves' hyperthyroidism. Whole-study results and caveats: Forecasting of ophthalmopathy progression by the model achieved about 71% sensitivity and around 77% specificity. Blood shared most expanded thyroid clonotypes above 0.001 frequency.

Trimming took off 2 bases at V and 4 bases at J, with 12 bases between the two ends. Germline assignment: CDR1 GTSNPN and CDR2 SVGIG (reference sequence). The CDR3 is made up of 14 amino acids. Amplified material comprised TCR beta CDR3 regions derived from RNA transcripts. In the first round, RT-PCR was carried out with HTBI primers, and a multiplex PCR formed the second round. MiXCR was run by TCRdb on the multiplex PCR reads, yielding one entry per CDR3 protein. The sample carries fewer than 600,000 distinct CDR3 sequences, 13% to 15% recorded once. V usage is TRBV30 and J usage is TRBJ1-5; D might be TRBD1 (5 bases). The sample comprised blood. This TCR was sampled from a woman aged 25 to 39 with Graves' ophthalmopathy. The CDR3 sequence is CAWSSGGRNQPQHF. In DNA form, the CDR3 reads TGTGCCTGGAGTTCGGGGGGGAGGAATCAGCCCCAGCATTTT.